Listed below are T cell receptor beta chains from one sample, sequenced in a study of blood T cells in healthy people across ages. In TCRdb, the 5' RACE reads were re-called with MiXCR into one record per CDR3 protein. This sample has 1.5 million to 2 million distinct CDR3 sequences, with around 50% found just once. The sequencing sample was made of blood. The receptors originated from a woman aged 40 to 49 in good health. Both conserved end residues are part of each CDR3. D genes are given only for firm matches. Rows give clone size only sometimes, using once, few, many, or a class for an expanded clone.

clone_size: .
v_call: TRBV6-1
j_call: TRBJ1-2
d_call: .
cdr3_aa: CASVAYYGYTF
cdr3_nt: TGTGCCAGCGTCGCGTACTATGGCTACACCTTC

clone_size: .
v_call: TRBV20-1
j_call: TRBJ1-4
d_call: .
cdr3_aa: CSARREGNEKLFF
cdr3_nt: TGCAGTGCCAGAAGGGAGGGTAATGAAAAACTGTTTTTT

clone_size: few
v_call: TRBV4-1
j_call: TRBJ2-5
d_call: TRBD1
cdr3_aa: CASSQDRGLTQYF
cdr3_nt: TGCGCCAGCAGCCAAGACAGGGGGTTGACCCAGTACTTC

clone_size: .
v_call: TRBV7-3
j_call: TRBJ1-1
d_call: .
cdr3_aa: CASSLKRDGEAFF
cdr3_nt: TGTGCCAGCAGCTTAAAAAGAGATGGAGAAGCTTTCTTT

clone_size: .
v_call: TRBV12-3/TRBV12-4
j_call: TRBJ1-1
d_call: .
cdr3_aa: CASSFGGRITEAFF
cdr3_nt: TGTGCCAGCAGTTTTGGGGGGCGGATAACTGAAGCTTTCTTT

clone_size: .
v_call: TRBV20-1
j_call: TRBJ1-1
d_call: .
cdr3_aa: CSAPIDSVTEAFF
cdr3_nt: TGCAGTGCTCCGATCGACAGCGTAACTGAAGCTTTCTTT

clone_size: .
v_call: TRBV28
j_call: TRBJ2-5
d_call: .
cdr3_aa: CASSTNRWETQYF
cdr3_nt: TGTGCCAGCAGTACGAACAGGTGGGAGACCCAGTACTTC

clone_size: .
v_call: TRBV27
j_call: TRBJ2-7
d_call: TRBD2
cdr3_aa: CASTPTSGDYEQYF
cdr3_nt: TGTGCCAGCACCCCGACTAGCGGGGACTACGAGCAGTACTTC

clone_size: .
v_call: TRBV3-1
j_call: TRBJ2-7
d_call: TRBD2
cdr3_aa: CASSSRTSGGHHPYEQYF
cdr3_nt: TGTGCCAGCAGCTCCCGGACTAGCGGGGGCCATCATCCCTACGAGCAGTACTTC

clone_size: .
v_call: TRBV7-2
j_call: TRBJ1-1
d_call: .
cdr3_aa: CAIARTSTNTEAFF
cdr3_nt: TGTGCCATCGCAAGGACAAGCACGAACACTGAAGCTTTCTTT

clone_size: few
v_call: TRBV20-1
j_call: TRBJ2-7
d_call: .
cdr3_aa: CSARRSGRTYEQYF
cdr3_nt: TGCAGTGCTAGGAGGTCAGGGAGAACCTACGAGCAGTACTTC

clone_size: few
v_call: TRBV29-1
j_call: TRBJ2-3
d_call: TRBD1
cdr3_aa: CSVEDFRGRPTNTQYF
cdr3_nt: TGCAGCGTTGAAGATTTCAGGGGGCGACCTACTAATACGCAGTATTTT

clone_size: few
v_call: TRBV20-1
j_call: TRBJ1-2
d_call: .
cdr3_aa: CSALRAGTAYGYTF
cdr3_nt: TGCAGTGCTTTACGGGCCGGGACGGCCTATGGCTACACCTTC

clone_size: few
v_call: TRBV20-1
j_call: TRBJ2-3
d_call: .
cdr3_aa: CSATRQRAVADTQYF
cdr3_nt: TGCAGTGCTACCCGACAGCGTGCCGTAGCAGATACGCAGTATTTT

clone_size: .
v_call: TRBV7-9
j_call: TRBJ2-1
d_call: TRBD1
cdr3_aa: CASSLAAGGPNNEQFF
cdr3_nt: TGTGCCAGCAGCTTAGCGGCAGGGGGCCCGAACAATGAGCAGTTCTTC

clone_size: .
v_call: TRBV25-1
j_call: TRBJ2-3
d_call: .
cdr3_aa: CASSKGNADTQYF
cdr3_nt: TGTGCCAGCTCCAAAGGGAATGCGGATACGCAGTATTTT

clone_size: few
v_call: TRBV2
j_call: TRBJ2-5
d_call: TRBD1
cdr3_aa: CASIETGLTQYF
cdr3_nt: TGTGCCAGCATCGAGACAGGGCTGACCCAGTACTTC

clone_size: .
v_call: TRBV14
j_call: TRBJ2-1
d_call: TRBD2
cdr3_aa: CASSHLSGLAGGVGNEQFF
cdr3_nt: TGTGCCAGCAGCCACCTTTCGGGACTAGCGGGTGGAGTGGGGAATGAGCAGTTCTTC

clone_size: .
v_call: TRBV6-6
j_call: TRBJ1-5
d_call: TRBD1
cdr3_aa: CASSSQTGDQPQHF
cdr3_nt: TGTGCCAGCAGTTCCCAGACAGGGGATCAGCCCCAGCATTTT

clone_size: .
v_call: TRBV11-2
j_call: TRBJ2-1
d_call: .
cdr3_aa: CACSFGRNSYNEQFF
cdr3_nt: TGTGCCTGCAGCTTTGGCAGGAACTCCTACAATGAGCAGTTCTTC

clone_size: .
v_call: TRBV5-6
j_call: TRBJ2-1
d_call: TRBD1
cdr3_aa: CASSLDTGTGTNEQFF
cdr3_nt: TGTGCCAGCAGCTTGGACACCGGGACAGGGACGAATGAGCAGTTCTTC

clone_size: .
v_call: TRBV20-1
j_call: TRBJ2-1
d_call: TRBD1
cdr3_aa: CSAPTTGLFHNEQFF
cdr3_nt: TGCAGTGCTCCGACGACAGGGCTTTTCCACAATGAGCAGTTCTTC

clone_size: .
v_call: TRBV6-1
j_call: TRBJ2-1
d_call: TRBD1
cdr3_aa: CAREGQGWGSEQFF
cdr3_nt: TGTGCCAGGGAGGGACAGGGGTGGGGCAGCGAGCAGTTCTTC

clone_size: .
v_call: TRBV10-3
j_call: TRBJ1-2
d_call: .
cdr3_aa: CAIGGQSYGYTF
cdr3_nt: TGTGCCATCGGTGGACAGTCCTATGGCTACACCTTC

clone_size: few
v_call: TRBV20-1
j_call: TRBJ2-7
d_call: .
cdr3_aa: CSAWKGDSYEQYF
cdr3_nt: TGCAGTGCCTGGAAGGGAGACTCCTACGAGCAGTACTTC

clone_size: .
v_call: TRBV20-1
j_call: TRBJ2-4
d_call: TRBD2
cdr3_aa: CSAERGLAVTKNIQYF
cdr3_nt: TGCAGTGCTGAGAGGGGACTAGCGGTGACCAAAAACATTCAGTACTTC

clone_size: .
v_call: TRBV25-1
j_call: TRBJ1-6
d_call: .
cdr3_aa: CASNRDLWNSPLHF
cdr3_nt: TGTGCCAGTAACAGGGACCTCTGGAATTCACCCCTCCACTTT